A single sample gave rise to the 22 T cell receptor beta chains below, sequenced in a study of blood T cell repertoires in COVID-19. Some clones are missing from TCRdb's copy, which holds only in-frame ones; the method was immunoSEQ multiplex PCR. The sample comprises 400,000 to 500,000 clones, approximately 90% of which are singletons, and about 2% rests with the top ten. What was sequenced was PBMCs or T cells enriched from blood (not recorded which). Receptor source: a woman in her 40s who had recovered from COVID-19.

In its sample, this clone was seen a few times. The V call is TRBV6-5, the J call TRBJ2-7; 8 bases align to TRBD2. V gave up 6 bases and J gave up 4 bases; unmatched junction bases: 11. Germline V lookup: CDR1 MNHEY, CDR2 SVGAGI. CDR3 length: 15 residues. CDR3 sequence reads: CASRNSVAGTYEQYF. DNA of the CDR3: TGTGCCAGCAGAAATTCTGTAGCGGGAACTTACGAGCAGTACTTC.

The rearrangement links TRBV14 to TRBJ1-3; D may be TRBD1 (5 bases). The germline V gene encodes CDR1 SGHDN and CDR2 FVKESK. This CDR3 is 14 amino acids long. Trimming took off 3 bases at V and 3 bases at J, with 9 bases between the two ends. As DNA, the CDR3 is TGTGCCAGCAGCCACAGGCAGGGTGGAAACACCATATATTTT. This sequence encodes CASSHRQGGNTIYF.

The V and J genes are TRBV4-1 and TRBJ2-2; D might be TRBD1 (5 bases). CDR3 size: 16 residues. Germline V CDR1 and CDR2: MGHRA, YSYEKL. V lost 0 bases and J 7 bases, leaving 15 bases between the germline ends. For the CDR3, the DNA is TGCGCCAGCAGCCAAGAGATCCCCGGCAGGGTCGGGGAGCTGTTTTTT. Amino acid sequence: CASSQEIPGRVGELFF.

With regard to this clone: One junction end disagrees with the germline gene, perhaps due to a read error. V and J are TRBV11-2 and TRBJ2-5, with TRBD1 matching over 11 bases. CDR1 is SGHAT and CDR2 is FQNNGV in the germline V gene. The CDR3 is 12 residues long. The CDR3 DNA follows: TGTGCCAGCAGGAGGCTCACGGGACAGGGGGACTTC. It specifies CASRRLTGQGDF.

V and J are TRBV6-2 or TRBV6-3 and TRBJ2-7; TRBD1 matches at 7 bases. In germline, CDR1 is MNHEY, CDR2 SVGEGT. With V trimmed by 6 bases and J by 1 base, 9 bases remained unmatched. The CDR3 spans 15 residues. This chain's CDR3 is CASSRTGARSYEQYF. DNA for the CDR3: TGTGCCAGCAGCCGTACAGGGGCCAGATCCTACGAGCAGTACTTC.

The CDR3 coding sequence is TGCGCCAGCAGCCCCGAGACCTACGAGCAGTACTTC. Its protein is CASSPETYEQYF. The chain employs TRBV10-1 and TRBJ2-7; D call uncertain. V lost 6 bases, J lost 2 bases, and 8 bases lay in between. This CDR3 is built from 12 residues. In germline, CDR1 is WNHNN, CDR2 SYGVQD (reference sequence).

This chain connects TRBV6-5 to TRBJ1-2, with D possibly being TRBD1 (6 bases). The CDR3 length is 14 residues. Trimming pared 8 bases from V and 4 bases from J, leaving 17 bases between. The germline CDR1 and CDR2 sequences are MNHEY and SVGAGI. The CDR3 here is CASVTDRRLYGYTF. The CDR3 coding sequence is TGTGCCAGCGTGACGGACAGAAGACTCTATGGCTACACCTTC.

This clone was seen just once. The chain employs TRBV7-6 and TRBJ2-1; 11 positions match TRBD2. Germline V lookup: CDR1 SGHVS, CDR2 FNYEAQ. V lost 3 bases, J lost 4 bases, and 5 bases stayed unmatched. This CDR3 is built from 16 residues. CDR3 residues: CASSFRLAGRYNEQFF. The CDR3 bases are TGTGCCAGCAGCTTCAGACTAGCGGGAAGGTACAATGAGCAGTTCTTC.

This chain links TRBV11-2 with TRBJ2-5; tentatively, D is TRBD1 (5 bases). V lost 3 bases, J lost 2 bases, and 7 bases lay in between. Germline CDR1 reads SGHAT; CDR2 reads FQNNGV. The CDR3 has 13 residues. The DNA of the CDR3 is TGTGCCAGCAGCTTTAACAGGCAAGAGACCCAGTACTTC. This gives the protein CASSFNRQETQYF.

V gene TRBV18 combines with J gene TRBJ1-2; 8 nucleotides align to TRBD1. From germline, CDR1 is KGHSH and CDR2 LQKENI. The CDR3 covers 14 residues. The J segment lost 6 bases and the V segment lost 6 bases, leaving 9 bases of the junction unmatched. The CDR3 protein is CASSLKQGEDGYTF. DNA of the CDR3: TGTGCCAGCTCGCTAAAACAGGGGGAGGATGGCTACACCTTC.

The rearrangement links TRBV19 to TRBJ1-6; 11 nucleotides match TRBD1. This CDR3 comprises 14 residues. After removal of 7 bases from V and 10 bases from J, the junction contained 6 bases not matched to a gene. The V gene's germline CDR1 is LNHDA and CDR2 SQIVND (reference sequence). The CDR3 loop is CASKTGQGDSPLHF. Written as DNA, the CDR3 is TGTGCCAGTAAGACGGGACAGGGGGACTCACCCCTCCACTTT.

The chain uses TRBV19 and TRBJ1-6, with 7 bases fitting TRBD1. The germline V gene has CDR1 LNHDA and CDR2 SQIVND (reference sequence). V lost 6 bases to trimming and J lost 0 bases; unmatched junction nucleotides: 8. The CDR3 spans 17 residues. The CDR3: CASSPQTGSSYNSPLHF. The CDR3 nucleotides are TGTGCCAGTAGCCCCCAGACAGGGAGCTCCTATAATTCACCCCTCCACTTT.

The chain combines TRBV10-3 with TRBJ1-2; a weak D match, TRBD1 (6 bases). Germline CDR1 is ENHRY and CDR2 is SYGVKD. The CDR3 consists of 16 residues. Trimming left V 1 base short and J 2 bases short, with 14 bases between. The CDR3 sequence is CAISEFGQLTNYGYTF. The CDR3, as DNA: TGTGCCATCAGTGAGTTCGGACAGTTGACGAACTATGGCTACACCTTC.

V is TRBV27 and J is TRBJ1-5, with 7 bases that match TRBD1. Germline lookup yields CDR1 MNHEY and CDR2 SMNVEV (reference sequence). This CDR3 region has 14 residues. Trimming cost V 5 bases and J 1 base; bases outside gene matches: 2. DNA for the CDR3: TGTGCCAGCAGTCCAGGGGGGAGCAATCAGCCCCAGCATTTT. Translated, it gives CASSPGGSNQPQHF.

The rearrangement joins TRBV4-1 to TRBJ1-1; the D gene is possibly TRBD1 (5 bases). Germline loops: CDR1 MGHRA, CDR2 YSYEKL. V was pared by 6 bases and J by 1 base, with 9 bases between. The CDR3 loop spans 13 amino acids. The DNA for the CDR3 is TGCGCCAGCAGGATTACAGGGAACACTGAAGCTTTCTTT. Translating it yields CASRITGNTEAFF.

The gene calls are TRBV12-5 and TRBJ1-3; weak D call: TRBD1 (5 bases). The germline V gene has CDR1 LGHNT and CDR2 FRNRAP. The V gene lost 9 bases and the J gene lost 0 bases, with 12 bases spanning the gap. CDR3 length equals 14 residues. The CDR3 sequence: CASRDSLSGNTIYF. CDR3 bases: TGTGCTAGCAGGGACTCCCTCTCTGGAAACACCATATATTTT.

This clone was seen only a few times. This rearrangement joins TRBV2 to TRBJ1-6; tentative D call: TRBD1 (6 bases). Trimming shortened V by 5 bases and J by 5 bases, and 13 bases separated the two germline ends. The CDR3 loop spans 15 amino acids. Germline CDR1 and CDR2: SNHLY and FYNNEI. CDR3 loop: CASSTDRIDNSPLHF. CDR3 coding DNA: TGTGCCAGCAGTACCGACAGGATAGATAATTCACCCCTCCACTTT.

The V call is TRBV6-2 or TRBV6-3, the J call TRBJ2-7, with 11 bases matching TRBD2. The CDR3 spans 18 residues. The J segment lost 4 bases and the V segment lost 5 bases, leaving 16 bases of the junction unmatched. In germline, CDR1 is MNHEY, CDR2 SVGEGT. The CDR3 nucleotides read TGTGCCAGCAGTCACTACCTTTCGACTAGCGGGACATTGTACGAGCAGTACTTC. This translates into CASSHYLSTSGTLYEQYF.

The chain carries TRBV9 and TRBJ1-1; TRBD1 matches at 8 bases. The J segment lost 1 base and the V segment lost 4 bases, leaving 3 bases of the junction unmatched. CDR3 size: 14 residues. Germline CDR1 and CDR2: SGDLS and YYNGEE. CDR3 amino acids: CASSQGAANTEAFF. The CDR3 DNA reads TGTGCCAGCAGCCAGGGGGCAGCGAACACTGAAGCTTTCTTT.

The chain joins TRBV11-2 to TRBJ2-5; D remains ambiguous. Germline V gives CDR1 SGHAT, CDR2 FQNNGV. The CDR3 has 11 amino acids. V was cut by 5 bases and J by 5 bases, with 6 bases left in between. CDR3 protein: CASSLEETQYF. DNA for the CDR3: TGTGCCAGCAGCCTGGAGGAGACCCAGTACTTC.

The chain combines TRBV2 with TRBJ1-1; D not resolved. This CDR3 spans 12 amino acids. Germline values: CDR1 SNHLY, CDR2 FYNNEI. V dropped 5 bases and J dropped 3 bases, with 7 bases sitting between them. DNA of the CDR3: TGTGCCAGCAGTACTCGGGACACTGAAGCTTTCTTT. Protein sequence: CASSTRDTEAFF.

The V call is TRBV7-2, the J call TRBJ1-2, with D possibly TRBD1 on 6 matching bases. V lost 5 bases and J 3 bases, leaving 13 bases between the germline ends. Germline values: CDR1 SGHTA, CDR2 FQGNSA. The CDR3 is 14 amino acids. DNA of the CDR3: TGTGCCAGCAGCACGAGACAGGCCTACTATGGCTACACCTTC. Translated, it gives CASSTRQAYYGYTF.